Shown below are 27 T cell receptor beta chains from a single sample sequenced in a study of T cell changes during pregnancy in multiple sclerosis. Repertoires were generated with immunoSEQ multiplex PCR, while TCRdb's copy carries only in-frame clones and drops some. The sample holds 30,000 to 40,000 clones, 91% seen once. The specimen was CD8+ T cells from peripheral blood mononuclear cells, collected in the second trimester of pregnancy. The receptors here all came from a female donor with multiple sclerosis, enrolled in a pregnancy study.

This clone was seen a single time. The chain employs TRBV14 and TRBJ2-7; 9 bases align to TRBD1. This CDR3 has 14 amino acids. Looked up from germline, CDR1 is SGHDN and CDR2 is FVKESK. With 1 base clipped from V and 2 bases from J, the junction kept 0 bases outside the gene matches. The CDR3: CASSQGTGAYEQYF. The CDR3 region has the DNA TGTGCCAGCAGCCAAGGGACAGGGGCCTACGAGCAGTACTTC.

The rearrangement uses TRBV19 and TRBJ2-1; D may be TRBD2 (5 bases). V was shortened by 8 bases and J by 3 bases, with 8 bases between the two germline ends. CDR3 length: 12 amino acids. Germline V CDR1 and CDR2: LNHDA, SQIVND (reference sequence). CDR3: CASLTIYNEQFF. The CDR3 region has the DNA TGTGCCAGTCTGACTATCTACAATGAGCAGTTCTTC.

The chain links TRBV6-5 to TRBJ1-1, with D hard to call. Germline CDR1 MNHEY, CDR2 SVGAGI. This CDR3 contains 16 residues. The V end was cut by 0 bases, the J end by 0 bases, with 11 bases between. The CDR3 spells CASSYSTGNMNTEAFF. In DNA, the CDR3 is TGTGCCAGCAGTTACTCGACCGGGAACATGAACACTGAAGCTTTCTTT.

The chain carries TRBV5-5 and TRBJ2-1, with TRBD2 matching over 10 bases. The CDR3 contains 17 residues. V was pared by 5 bases and J by 2 bases, with 10 bases of the junction left unmatched. Germline V CDR1 and CDR2: SGHKS, YYEKEE (reference sequence). The CDR3 region is CASRASRTSGAYNEQFF. The DNA of the CDR3 is TGTGCCAGCAGGGCTAGCAGGACTAGCGGAGCCTACAATGAGCAGTTCTTC.

V is TRBV4-1 and J is TRBJ1-4; D might be TRBD1 (5 bases). V shed 0 bases and J shed 6 bases, with 8 bases lying between them. Germline V gene sequence: CDR1 MGHRA, CDR2 YSYEKL. The CDR3 loop spans 14 amino acids. CDR3 residues: CASSQESGYEKLFF. CDR3 in DNA: TGCGCCAGCAGCCAAGAATCAGGGTATGAAAAACTGTTTTTT.

The chain links TRBV7-9 to TRBJ2-7; D unclear. The CDR3 extends over 11 amino acids. The germline gives CDR1 SEHNR, CDR2 FQNEAQ (reference sequence). V was shortened by 5 bases and J by 1 base, with 3 bases between the two germline ends. The DNA of the CDR3 is TGTGCCAGCAGCCCGTCCTACGAGCAGTACTTC. Translation: CASSPSYEQYF.

The rearrangement links TRBV4-2 to TRBJ2-7; D might be TRBD1 (6 bases). The length of the CDR3 is 17 residues. V was clipped by 3 bases and J by 5 bases, with 23 bases between them. Germline CDR1 is LGHNA and CDR2 is YNFKEQ. The CDR3 reads CASSHLDDRTAPHEQYF. In DNA form, the CDR3 reads TGTGCCAGCAGCCACCTAGACGACCGGACAGCCCCCCACGAGCAGTACTTC.

The chain recombines TRBV19 with TRBJ2-1; possible D gene TRBD1, 6 bases. V dropped 2 bases and J dropped 2 bases, with 13 bases sitting between them. Germline V gives CDR1 LNHDA, CDR2 SQIVND (reference sequence). The CDR3 has 16 residues. The DNA of the CDR3 is TGTGCCAGTAGTATAATAACAGGGTATACCTACAATGAGCAGTTCTTC. This translates into CASSIITGYTYNEQFF.

The chain links TRBV4-2 to TRBJ2-7; 10 nucleotides line up with TRBD2. The germline V gene encodes CDR1 LGHNA and CDR2 YNFKEQ. The CDR3 has 17 residues. The V and J ends lost 1 base and 0 bases, in that order; junction bases with no gene match: 6. This CDR3 is CASSQAGLAESSYEQYF. In nucleotides, the CDR3 is TGTGCCAGCAGCCAAGCTGGACTAGCGGAAAGCTCCTACGAGCAGTACTTC.

The chain is built from TRBV7-9 and TRBJ1-2; TRBD1 aligns across 7 bases. The CDR3 is made up of 15 amino acids. The V gene's germline CDR1 is SEHNR and CDR2 FQNEAQ (reference sequence). V trimming: 5 bases; J trimming: 1 base; junction bases outside the gene matches: 7. The CDR3 reads CASSPSDRINYGYTF. CDR3 bases: TGTGCCAGCAGCCCCTCGGACAGGATTAACTATGGCTACACCTTC. The whole variable domain, filled in from reference TRBV7-9 and TRBJ1-2, reads DTGVSQNPRHKITKRGQNVTFRCDPISEHNRLYWYRQTLGQGPEFLTYFQNEAQLEKSRLLSDRFSAERPKGSFSTLEIQRTEQGDSAMYLCASSPSDRINYGYTFGSGTRLTVV.

This chain joins TRBV30 and TRBJ1-6; D is unresolved. This CDR3 region has 14 residues. Between the trimmed V and J ends, which lost 5 bases and 4 bases, there was a span of 12 bases. The germline V gene has CDR1 GTSNPN and CDR2 SVGIG (reference sequence). The CDR3 nucleotides are TGTGCCTGGTCGAGGGATAATTATAATTCACCCCTCCACTTT. This translates into CAWSRDNYNSPLHF.

The J gene is TRBJ1-3, the V gene TRBV7-9; D not resolved. This CDR3 has 12 amino acids. Looked up from germline, CDR1 is SEHNR and CDR2 is FQNEAQ (reference sequence). Trimming cost V 2 bases and J 7 bases, with 6 bases left between them. The CDR3 loop is CASSLRRNTIYF. The DNA of the CDR3 is TGTGCCAGCAGCTTAAGGCGGAACACCATATATTTT. The entire variable domain, with the rest obtained from reference TRBV7-9 and TRBJ1-3, is as follows: DTGVSQNPRHKITKRGQNVTFRCDPISEHNRLYWYRQTLGQGPEFLTYFQNEAQLEKSRLLSDRFSAERPKGSFSTLEIQRTEQGDSAMYLCASSLRRNTIYFGEGSWLTVV.

CDR3 in amino acids: CASSVGTAWDTEAFF. The CDR3 DNA follows: TGTGCCAGCAGCGTAGGGACAGCCTGGGACACTGAAGCTTTCTTT. The chain couples TRBV9 to TRBJ1-1, with TRBD1 as a possible D gene (6 bases). The germline V and J ends were trimmed by 0 bases and 3 bases, with 12 bases remaining between them. The CDR3 runs to 15 residues. The germline V gene encodes CDR1 SGDLS and CDR2 YYNGEE.

This chain joins TRBV2 and TRBJ1-2, with 8 bases lining up with TRBD1. With V trimmed by 7 bases and J by 4 bases, 5 bases remained unmatched. Germline loops: CDR1 SNHLY, CDR2 FYNNEI. There are 13 residues in the CDR3. CDR3 loop: CASKPGQVYGYTF. CDR3 bases: TGTGCCAGCAAGCCGGGACAGGTCTATGGCTACACCTTC.

The rearrangement joins TRBV5-6 to TRBJ2-3; possibly TRBD1 for D (5 bases). With 1 base removed from V and 6 bases from J, the gap between germline ends came to 9 bases. This CDR3 comprises 13 residues. Germline V gives CDR1 SGHDT, CDR2 YYEEEE. CDR3 in DNA: TGTGCCAGCAGCTTGTCAGGGCTCGATACGCAGTATTTT. Translation: CASSLSGLDTQYF.

This chain links TRBV28 with TRBJ1-5; D call uncertain. Germline loops: CDR1 MDHEN, CDR2 SYDVKM. The CDR3 is made up of 15 amino acids. Trimming shortened V by 6 bases and J by 3 bases, and 15 bases separated the two germline ends. The CDR3 protein is CASSPFLAANQPQHF. CDR3 DNA: TGTGCCAGCAGCCCTTTCTTGGCTGCCAATCAGCCCCAGCATTTT.

The chain links TRBV25-1 to TRBJ2-7; D possibly corresponds to TRBD2 (5 bases). CDR1 is MGHDK and CDR2 is SYGVNS in the germline V gene. This CDR3 is built from 11 residues. V lost 4 bases and J lost 4, with 5 bases in between. For the CDR3, the DNA is TGTGCCAGCAGTGGAGGGTACGAGCAGTACTTC. Encoded protein: CASSGGYEQYF.

This clone was seen more than once but under ten times. The chain recombines TRBV4-1 with TRBJ2-2; 8 bases map to TRBD1. The trim removed 3 bases at V and 4 bases at J, leaving 1 base unmatched. CDR1 is MGHRA, CDR2 YSYEKL, per germline. The CDR3 is 14 residues long. CDR3: CASSQDRATGELFF. CDR3 in DNA: TGCGCCAGCAGCCAGGACAGGGCCACCGGGGAGCTGTTTTTT.

This rearrangement joins TRBV7-8 to TRBJ1-1, with 10 bases fitting TRBD1. This CDR3 has 18 amino acids. The germline gives CDR1 SGHVS, CDR2 FQNEAQ. After removal of 5 bases from V and 5 bases from J, the junction contained 17 bases not matched to a gene. In DNA, the CDR3 is TGTGCCAGCAGCCCACGACAGGGGGCAGGACTTATAAGTACTGAAGCTTTCTTT. Translated: CASSPRQGAGLISTEAFF.

This chain links TRBV5-1 with TRBJ2-5; 7 bases line up with TRBD1. The V gene's germline CDR1 is SGHRS and CDR2 YFSETQ. V trimming: 5 bases; J trimming: 0 bases; junction bases outside the gene matches: 7. The CDR3 extends over 15 amino acids. The DNA for the CDR3 is TGCGCCAGCAGGACAGAACAGGGGTACCAAGAGACCCAGTACTTC. As protein: CASRTEQGYQETQYF.

The genes are TRBV5-1 and TRBJ2-5, with 8 bases aligning to TRBD2. The CDR3 totals 15 residues. CDR1 and CDR2 (germline): SGHRS, YFSETQ. Trimming at V came to 7 bases and at J to 1 base, leaving 9 bases not matched to a gene. CDR3 DNA: TGCGCCAGCCGTGAACTAGCGGCGACCCAAGAGACCCAGTACTTC. It encodes CASRELAATQETQYF.

This clone was counted a few times. This chain joins TRBV7-9 and TRBJ1-2; TRBD1 matches 9 bases. The CDR3 totals 19 residues. V was clipped by 5 bases and J by 4 bases; unmatched bases: 20. CDR1 and CDR2 (germline): SEHNR, FQNEAQ (reference sequence). This CDR3 reads CASSGGYRDRETIPYGYTF. As DNA, the CDR3 is TGTGCCAGCAGCGGAGGATACCGGGACAGGGAGACAATTCCCTATGGCTACACCTTC.

In nucleotides, the CDR3 is TGCGCCAGCAGAATCGACAGGGAGAAAAACTATGGCTACACCTTC. It yields the protein CASRIDREKNYGYTF. This chain connects TRBV10-1 to TRBJ1-2; 7 nucleotides align to TRBD1. Germline CDR1 WNHNN, CDR2 SYGVQD (reference sequence). Losses at the gene ends were 6 bases for V and 2 bases for J; bases not matched to a gene: 9. The length of the CDR3 is 15 residues.

The rearrangement links TRBV19 to TRBJ1-1, with D perhaps TRBD1 (5 bases). Germline V CDR1 and CDR2: LNHDA, SQIVND (reference sequence). CDR3 length equals 13 residues. Deletions cut 7 bases from V and 4 bases from J, with 13 bases between. CDR3 nucleotide sequence: TGTGCCAGTATTGGGAAGGGGTCCACTGAAGCTTTCTTT. Encoded protein: CASIGKGSTEAFF.

The CDR3 sequence is CASEGRFATNEKLFF. CDR3 coding DNA: TGTGCCAGCGAAGGGAGGTTCGCAACTAATGAAAAACTGTTTTTT. This sequence joins TRBV19 and TRBJ1-4, with D uncertain. Trimming took off 9 bases at V and 0 bases at J, with 14 bases between the two ends. Germline CDR1 and CDR2: LNHDA and SQIVND (reference sequence). The CDR3 runs to 15 residues.

This chain uses TRBV7-8 with TRBJ2-6, with a weak D call TRBD1 (5 bases). Germline CDR1 and CDR2: SGHVS and FQNEAQ. The CDR3 runs 16 residues. The V gene lost 5 bases and the J gene lost 0 bases, with 11 bases spanning the gap. DNA for the CDR3: TGTGCCAGCAGCGTACAGGCGCACTCTGGGGCCAACGTCCTGACTTTC. Protein sequence: CASSVQAHSGANVLTF.

The V call is TRBV4-2, the J call TRBJ2-1; 11 nucleotides match TRBD2. V shed 0 bases, J shed 7 bases, and the junction held 14 bases outside the gene matches. Germline V CDR1 and CDR2: LGHNA, YNFKEQ. This CDR3 contains 19 residues. The chain's CDR3 is CASSQEGGIAGGPLNEQFF. The DNA of the CDR3 is TGTGCCAGCAGCCAAGAGGGGGGGATAGCGGGAGGGCCCCTTAATGAGCAGTTCTTC.